The present TCR beta chain was sequenced within a study of tumor T cells in aggressive B-cell lymphoma. Profiling relied on immunoSEQ multiplex PCR, and the TCRdb table lists in-frame clones only, not all of them. The sample shows 3,800 or so clones, 94% of them seen only once. Germline CDR1 MNHNS, CDR2 SASEGT. V was clipped by 6 bases and J by 1 base; unmatched bases: 5. The CDR3 covers 14 residues. The material sequenced was tumor tissue. V usage is TRBV6-1 and J usage is TRBJ1-1; 7 positions match TRBD1. This sequence was found in an adult with diffuse large B cell lymphoma. The CDR3 nucleotides are TGTGCCAGCAGGCGACAGGGCCGGAACACTGAAGCTTTCTTT. Translation gives CASRRQGRNTEAFF.